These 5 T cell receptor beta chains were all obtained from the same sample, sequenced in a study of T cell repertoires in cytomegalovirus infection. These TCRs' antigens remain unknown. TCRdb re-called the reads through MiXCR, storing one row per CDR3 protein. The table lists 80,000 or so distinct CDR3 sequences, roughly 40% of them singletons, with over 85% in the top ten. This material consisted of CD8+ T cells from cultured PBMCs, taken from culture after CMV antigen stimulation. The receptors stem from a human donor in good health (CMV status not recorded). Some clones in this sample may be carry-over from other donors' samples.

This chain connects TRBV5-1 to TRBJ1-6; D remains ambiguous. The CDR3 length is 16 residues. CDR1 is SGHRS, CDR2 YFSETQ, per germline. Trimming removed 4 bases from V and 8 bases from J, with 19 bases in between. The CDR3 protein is CASSKDSARDDSPLHF. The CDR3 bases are TGCGCCAGCAGCAAGGACTCCGCGAGGGATGATTCACCCCTCCACTTT. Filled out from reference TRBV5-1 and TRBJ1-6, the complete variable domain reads KAGVTQTPRYLIKTRGQQVTLSCSPISGHRSVSWYQQTPGQGLQFLFEYFSETQRNKGNFPGRFSGRQFSNSRSEMNVSTLELGDSALYLCASSKDSARDDSPLHFGNGTRLTVT.

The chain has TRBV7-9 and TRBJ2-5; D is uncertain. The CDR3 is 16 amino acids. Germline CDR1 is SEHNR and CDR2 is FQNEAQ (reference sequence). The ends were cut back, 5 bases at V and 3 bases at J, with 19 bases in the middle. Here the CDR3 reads CASSSIYTRTEETQYF. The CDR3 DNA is TGTGCCAGCAGCAGTATTTACACTCGGACGGAAGAGACCCAGTACTTC.

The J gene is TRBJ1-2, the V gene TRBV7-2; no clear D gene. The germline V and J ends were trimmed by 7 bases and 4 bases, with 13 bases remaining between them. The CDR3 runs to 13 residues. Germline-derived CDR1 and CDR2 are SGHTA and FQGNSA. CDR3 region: CASTSGSTYGYTF. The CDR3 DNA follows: TGTGCCAGCACCTCCGGGAGTACCTATGGCTACACCTTC.

The CDR3 reads CSVEGSHSPGGTVLYEQYF. As DNA, the CDR3 is TGCAGCGTTGAAGGAAGTCACTCACCGGGTGGGACAGTACTCTACGAGCAGTACTTC. The chain couples TRBV29-1 to TRBJ2-7, with 7 bases aligning to TRBD1. CDR3 size: 19 residues. Trimming cost V 1 base and J 3 bases; bases outside gene matches: 21. Germline assignment: CDR1 SQVTM and CDR2 ANQGSEA.

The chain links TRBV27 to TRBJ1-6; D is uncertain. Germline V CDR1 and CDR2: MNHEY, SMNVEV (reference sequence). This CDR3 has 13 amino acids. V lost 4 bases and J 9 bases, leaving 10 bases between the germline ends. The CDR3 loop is CASSSGLGSPLHF. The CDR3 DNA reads TGTGCCAGCAGTTCGGGTTTGGGTTCACCCCTCCACTTT.